These T cell receptor beta chains were read from a single sample in a study of patients and donors after allogeneic stem cell transplantation. From the RT-PCR reads, TCRdb called clonotypes with MiXCR, one entry per CDR3 protein. This table has hundreds of thousands of distinct CDR3 sequences, 16% appearing once. Sequencing input: blood, either unsorted or a sorted T cell fraction (not recorded which). These receptors were taken from a human donor who was either an allogeneic HSCT recipient or a stem cell or donor lymphocyte infusion donor (not recorded which). It is not recorded whose cells these are; they may come from a transplant donor. CDR3s include the opening cysteine and the closing phenylalanine or tryptophan. A D gene is named only where the DNA matches it firmly. Clone size, where shown, is once, few, many, or a class for clones that have expanded.

v_call: TRBV4-3
d_call: -
clone_size: few
j_call: TRBJ2-3
cdr3_nt: TGCGCCAGCAGCCAAGATCTGGAAAATACGCAGTATTTT
cdr3_aa: CASSQDLENTQYF

v_call: TRBV6-5
d_call: -
clone_size: many
j_call: TRBJ2-7
cdr3_nt: TGTGCCAGCAGTTACTCGGGGGGCTCCTACGAGCAGTACTTC
cdr3_aa: CASSYSGGSYEQYF

v_call: TRBV27
d_call: TRBD1
clone_size: -
j_call: TRBJ1-2
cdr3_nt: TGTGCCAGCAGTGCCTTGACAGGGGGAACCTATGGCTACACCTTC
cdr3_aa: CASSALTGGTYGYTF

v_call: TRBV21-1
d_call: -
clone_size: few
j_call: TRBJ2-7
cdr3_nt: TGTGCCAGCAGCAAAGGTGGGGGGGCGACCTCCTACGAGCAGTACTTC
cdr3_aa: CASSKGGGATSYEQYF

v_call: TRBV14
d_call: -
clone_size: -
j_call: TRBJ2-2
cdr3_nt: TGTGCCAGCAGCCTCGGTGAGGAGAACACCGGGGAGCTGTTTTTT
cdr3_aa: CASSLGEENTGELFF

v_call: TRBV12-3/TRBV12-4
d_call: -
clone_size: -
j_call: TRBJ1-1
cdr3_nt: TGTGCCAGCAGTTTCGCGGAAAGTGGGGTAAGAGGCACTGAAGCTTTCTTT
cdr3_aa: CASSFAESGVRGTEAFF

v_call: TRBV27
d_call: -
clone_size: -
j_call: TRBJ1-2
cdr3_nt: TGTGCCAGCAGTCCTTACATTGAGGCTAACTATGGCTACACCTTC
cdr3_aa: CASSPYIEANYGYTF

v_call: TRBV20-1
d_call: TRBD1
clone_size: -
j_call: TRBJ1-4
cdr3_nt: TGCAGTGCTAGACAGGGGGCAGAAAAACTGTTTTTT
cdr3_aa: CSARQGAEKLFF

v_call: TRBV2
d_call: -
clone_size: few
j_call: TRBJ1-1
cdr3_nt: TGTGCCAGCAGCACAGGTATCGGGGGCACTGAAGCTTTCTTT
cdr3_aa: CASSTGIGGTEAFF

v_call: TRBV7-8
d_call: -
clone_size: -
j_call: TRBJ1-1
cdr3_nt: TGTGCCAGCAGCGGCTTCGGGACGAACACTGAAGCTTTCTTT
cdr3_aa: CASSGFGTNTEAFF